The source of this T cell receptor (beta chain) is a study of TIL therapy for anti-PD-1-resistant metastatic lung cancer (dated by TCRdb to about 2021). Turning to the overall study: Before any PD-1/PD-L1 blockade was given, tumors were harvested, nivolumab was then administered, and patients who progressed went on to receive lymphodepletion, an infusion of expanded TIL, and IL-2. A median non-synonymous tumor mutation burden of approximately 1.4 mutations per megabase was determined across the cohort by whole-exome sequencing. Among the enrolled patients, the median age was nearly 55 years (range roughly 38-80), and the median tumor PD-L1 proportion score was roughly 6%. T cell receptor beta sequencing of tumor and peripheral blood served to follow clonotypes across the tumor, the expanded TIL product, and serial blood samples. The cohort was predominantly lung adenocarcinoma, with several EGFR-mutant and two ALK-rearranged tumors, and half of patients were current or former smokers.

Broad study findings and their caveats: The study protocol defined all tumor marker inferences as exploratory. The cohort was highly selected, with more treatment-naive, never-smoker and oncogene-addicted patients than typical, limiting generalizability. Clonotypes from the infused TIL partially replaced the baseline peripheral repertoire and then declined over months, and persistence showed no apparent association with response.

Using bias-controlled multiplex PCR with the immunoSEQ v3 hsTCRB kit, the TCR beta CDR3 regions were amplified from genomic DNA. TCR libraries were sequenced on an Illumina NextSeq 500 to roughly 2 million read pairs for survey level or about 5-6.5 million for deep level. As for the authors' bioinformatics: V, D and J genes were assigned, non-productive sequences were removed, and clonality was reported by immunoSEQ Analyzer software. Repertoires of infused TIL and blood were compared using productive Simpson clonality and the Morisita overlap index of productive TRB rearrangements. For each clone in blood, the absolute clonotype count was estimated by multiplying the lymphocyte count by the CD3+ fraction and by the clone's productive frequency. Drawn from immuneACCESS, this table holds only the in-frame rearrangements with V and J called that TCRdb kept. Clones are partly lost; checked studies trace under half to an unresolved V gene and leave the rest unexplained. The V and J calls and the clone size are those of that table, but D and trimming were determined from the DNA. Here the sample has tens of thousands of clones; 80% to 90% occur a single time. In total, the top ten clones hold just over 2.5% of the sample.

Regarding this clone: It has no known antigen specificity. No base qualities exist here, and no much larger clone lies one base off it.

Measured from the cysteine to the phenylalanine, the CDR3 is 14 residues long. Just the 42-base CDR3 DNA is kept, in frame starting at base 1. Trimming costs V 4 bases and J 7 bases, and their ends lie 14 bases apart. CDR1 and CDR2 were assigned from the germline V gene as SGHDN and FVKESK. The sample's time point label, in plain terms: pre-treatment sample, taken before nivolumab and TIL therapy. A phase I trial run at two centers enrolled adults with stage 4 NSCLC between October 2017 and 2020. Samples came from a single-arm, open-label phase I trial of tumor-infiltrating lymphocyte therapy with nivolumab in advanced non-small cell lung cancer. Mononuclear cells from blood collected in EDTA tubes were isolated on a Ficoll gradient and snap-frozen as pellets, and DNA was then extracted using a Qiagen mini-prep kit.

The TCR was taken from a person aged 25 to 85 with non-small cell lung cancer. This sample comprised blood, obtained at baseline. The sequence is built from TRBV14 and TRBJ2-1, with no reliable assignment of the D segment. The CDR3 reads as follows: CASSRGRATNEQFF. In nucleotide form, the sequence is TGTGCCAGCAGCCGCGGACGGGCGACAAATGAGCAGTTCTTC.